This entry lists 5 T cell receptor beta chains sequenced from one sample in a study of resident and recirculating memory T cells in vitiligo. TCRdb's table, derived via immunoSEQ multiplex PCR, lists solely in-frame clones and lacks some. The sample contains 40,000 to 45,000 clones, 80% to 95% of which appear only once. The material sequenced was blood. The receptors here all came from a male donor with vitiligo.

The chain carries TRBV6-6 and TRBJ1-1, with D possibly matching TRBD1 (5 bases). CDR3 size: 14 residues. Per germline, CDR1 MNHNY and CDR2 SVGAGI (reference sequence). The germline V and J ends were trimmed by 0 bases and 8 bases, with 13 bases remaining between them. CDR3 sequence reads: CASSYSGGGTEAFF. The CDR3 DNA reads as TGTGCCAGCAGTTACTCGGGGGGGGGTACAGAAGCTTTCTTT.

This clone was picked up one time. The rearrangement uses TRBV7-2 and TRBJ1-2; D perhaps matches TRBD1 (5 bases). The CDR3 runs 14 residues. Trimming took off 1 base at V and 3 bases at J, with 9 bases between the two ends. Germline CDR1 is SGHTA and CDR2 is FQGNSA. CDR3 in DNA: TGTGCCAGCAGCTTAGTAAAGGGGTACTATGGCTACACCTTC. This translates into CASSLVKGYYGYTF.

The chain combines TRBV1 with TRBJ2-7; the table's TRBD2 call for D was not verified on the DNA. TRBV1 is a recognized pseudogene. The CDR3 has 18 amino acids. In nucleotides, the CDR3 is TGCACCAGCAGCCAAGAATATATAAGGGCAGGACTTTTTTACGAGCAGTACTTC. It yields the protein CTSSQEYIRAGLFYEQYF.

This sequence joins TRBV27 and TRBJ2-1; 9 nucleotides align to TRBD1. V lost 5 bases and J lost 3; bases outside the gene matches: 8. The CDR3 sequence is 16 residues long. Germline V CDR1 and CDR2: MNHEY, SMNVEV (reference sequence). CDR3 nucleotide sequence: TGTGCCAGCAGTACGGGACAGGGCAAAGACTACAATGAGCAGTTCTTC. As protein: CASSTGQGKDYNEQFF.

For the CDR3, the DNA is TGTGCCAGCTCACCACTCGAGGGTACCTACGAGCAGTACTTC. Amino acids: CASSPLEGTYEQYF. The chain is built from TRBV18 and TRBJ2-7; TRBD2 might be the D (5 bases). Germline V lookup: CDR1 KGHSH, CDR2 LQKENI. This CDR3 spans 14 amino acids. V was trimmed by 1 base and J by 2 bases, leaving 9 bases between them. The whole variable domain, filled in from reference TRBV18 and TRBJ2-7, reads NAGVMQNPRHLVRRRGQEARLRCSPMKGHSHVYWYRQLPEEGLKFMVYLQKENIIDESGMPKERFSAEFPKEGPSILRIQQVVRGDSAAYFCASSPLEGTYEQYFGPGTRLTVT.